These 10 T cell receptor beta chains were sequenced from one sample in a study of blood T cell repertoires in COVID-19. Clones were sequenced by immunoSEQ multiplex PCR, and TCRdb holds only the in-frame ones, with some missing. The sample includes some 180,000 clones, roughly 78% of them seen just once. Sequenced input: peripheral blood. The source of these receptors is an elderly woman with active or convalescent COVID-19.

This chain connects TRBV18 to TRBJ1-1; D might be TRBD1 (5 bases). CDR1 and CDR2 from the germline V gene are KGHSH and LQKENI. V lost 0 bases to trimming and J lost 4 bases, with 12 bases between them. CDR3 length equals 15 residues. Here the CDR3 reads CASSPPSVGGTEAFF. As DNA, the CDR3 is TGTGCCAGCTCACCACCGTCGGTGGGGGGCACTGAAGCTTTCTTT.

The chain has TRBV9 and TRBJ1-1; TRBD1 is a possible D gene (6 bases). Trimming cost V 3 bases and J 0 bases, with 9 bases left between them. Germline V gene sequence: CDR1 SGDLS, CDR2 YYNGEE. This CDR3 region has 14 residues. CDR3 protein: CASSAGVMNTEAFF. CDR3 DNA: TGTGCCAGCAGCGCAGGGGTAATGAACACTGAAGCTTTCTTT.

This chain links TRBV7-2 with TRBJ2-3; the D gene is possibly TRBD2 (5 bases). The CDR3 has 17 amino acids. Germline-derived CDR1 and CDR2 are SGHTA and FQGNSA. The V end lost 4 bases, the J end lost 6 bases, and 23 bases lay between the germline ends. The CDR3: CASSSAKIPLGGDTQYF. The CDR3 region has the DNA TGTGCCAGCAGCTCAGCTAAGATCCCGCTAGGCGGGGATACGCAGTATTTT.

There are many counts of this clone. The chain joins TRBV30 to TRBJ2-5, with D hard to call. The CDR3 covers 11 residues. V lost 5 bases and J 5 bases, leaving 9 bases between the germline ends. CDR1 is GTSNPN, CDR2 SVGIG, per germline (reference sequence). CDR3 DNA sequence: TGTGCCTGGGCGGTTGCCGAGACCCAGTACTTC. As protein: CAWAVAETQYF.

The chain couples TRBV19 to TRBJ1-1, with D perhaps TRBD1 (5 bases). This CDR3 region has 13 residues. Looked up from germline, CDR1 is LNHDA and CDR2 is SQIVND (reference sequence). V was trimmed by 6 bases and J by 0 bases, leaving 8 bases between them. CDR3 sequence (DNA): TGTGCCAGTAGATCAGGGTTGAACACTGAAGCTTTCTTT. It translates to CASRSGLNTEAFF.

Only one count was recorded for this clone. The rearrangement joins TRBV18 to TRBJ2-7; 7 bases agree with TRBD1. V trimming: 5 bases; J trimming: 3 bases; junction bases outside the gene matches: 7. Germline V gene data show CDR1 as KGHSH and CDR2 as LQKENI. The CDR3 is made up of 14 amino acids. The CDR3 nucleotides read TGTGCCAGCTCATTACAGGGGACGAGCTACGAGCAGTACTTC. Its translation: CASSLQGTSYEQYF.

The chain links TRBV7-2 to TRBJ2-2; D perhaps matches TRBD1 (5 bases). From germline, CDR1 is SGHTA and CDR2 FQGNSA. CDR3 length equals 15 residues. The V gene lost 1 base and the J gene lost 5 bases, with 11 bases spanning the gap. The CDR3 reads CASSLVPGLTGELFF. As DNA, the CDR3 is TGTGCCAGCAGCTTAGTACCAGGGCTTACCGGGGAGCTGTTTTTT. The complete variable domain, with remaining parts taken from reference TRBV7-2 and TRBJ2-2, reads GAGVSQSPSNKVTEKGKDVELRCDPISGHTALYWYRQSLGQGLEFLIYFQGNSAPDKSGLPSDRFSAERTGGSVSTLTIQRTQQEDSAVYLCASSLVPGLTGELFFGEGSRLTVL.

The chain is built from TRBV2 and TRBJ2-7; D gene unclear. Germline CDR1 SNHLY, CDR2 FYNNEI. The CDR3 consists of 15 residues. Trimming pared 5 bases from V and 0 bases from J, leaving 14 bases between. The CDR3 loop is CASSPPRLSSYEQYF. DNA of the CDR3: TGTGCCAGCAGTCCGCCTAGGCTTAGCTCCTACGAGCAGTACTTC.

The V and J genes are TRBV27 and TRBJ2-5; tentative D call: TRBD2 (6 bases). CDR1 and CDR2 (germline): MNHEY, SMNVEV (reference sequence). This CDR3 has 13 residues. Trimming took off 2 bases at V and 5 bases at J, with 9 bases between the two ends. The CDR3 protein is CASSLGGWETQYF. The DNA of the CDR3 is TGTGCCAGCAGTTTAGGGGGGTGGGAGACCCAGTACTTC.

This chain links TRBV6-5 with TRBJ1-1; 7 nucleotides match TRBD1. The length of the CDR3 is 14 residues. V lost 2 bases to trimming and J lost 5 bases; unmatched junction nucleotides: 5. CDR1 MNHEY and CDR2 SVGAGI come from the germline V gene. The CDR3: CASSYLTGDTEAFF. The CDR3 coding sequence is TGTGCCAGCAGTTACCTTACAGGGGATACTGAAGCTTTCTTT.